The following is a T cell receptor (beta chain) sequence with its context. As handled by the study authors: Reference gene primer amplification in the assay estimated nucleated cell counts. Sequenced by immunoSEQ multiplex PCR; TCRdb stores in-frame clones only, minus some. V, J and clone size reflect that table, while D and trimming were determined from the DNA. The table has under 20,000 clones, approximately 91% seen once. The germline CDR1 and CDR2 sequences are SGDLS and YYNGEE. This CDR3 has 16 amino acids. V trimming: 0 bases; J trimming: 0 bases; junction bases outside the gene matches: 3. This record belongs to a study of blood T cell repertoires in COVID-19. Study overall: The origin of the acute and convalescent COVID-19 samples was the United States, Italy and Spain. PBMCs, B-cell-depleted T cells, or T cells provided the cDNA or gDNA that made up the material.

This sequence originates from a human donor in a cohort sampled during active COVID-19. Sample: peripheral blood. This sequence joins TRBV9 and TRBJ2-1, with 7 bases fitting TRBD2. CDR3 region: CASSVAGGGSYNEQFF. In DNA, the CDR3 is TGTGCCAGCAGCGTAGCGGGAGGAGGCTCCTACAATGAGCAGTTCTTC.